One and the same sample provided the 26 T cell receptor beta chains below, sequenced in a study of T cells in localized non-small cell lung cancer. Produced via immunoSEQ multiplex PCR; TCRdb's table is partial and in-frame only. The sample contains 70,000 to 100,000 clones, under 95% of which appear only once. The sample in question was PBMCs, obtained before any cancer treatment. These receptors were taken from a woman between 35 and 70 years old with stage II squamous cell lung carcinoma.

This clone was observed a single time. The chain employs TRBV25-1 and TRBJ1-6, with D possibly matching TRBD1 (5 bases). Germline V CDR1 and CDR2: MGHDK, SYGVNS. Trimming pared 4 bases from V and 7 bases from J, leaving 14 bases between. CDR3 length equals 15 residues. The CDR3, as DNA: TGTGCCAGCAGTGGGTGGCTGGGGGAGAATTCACCCCTCCACTTT. Amino acids: CASSGWLGENSPLHF. Supplemented by reference TRBV25-1 and TRBJ1-6, the full variable domain reads EADIYQTPRYLVIGTGKKITLECSQTMGHDKMYWYQQDPGMELHLIHYSYGVNSTEKGDLSSESTVSRIRTEHFPLTLESARPSHTSQYLCASSGWLGENSPLHFGNGTRLTVT.

The V and J genes are TRBV6-1 and TRBJ1-3, with TRBD1 identical over 8 bases. With 6 bases clipped from V and 13 bases from J, the junction kept 8 bases outside the gene matches. Germline CDR1 reads MNHNS; CDR2 reads SASEGT. CDR3 length: 12 residues. In DNA, the CDR3 is TGTGCCAGCAGATCTGCCGGGACAGGTATATATTTT. Translated, it gives CASRSAGTGIYF.

This chain links TRBV5-1 with TRBJ1-2; 11 bases are a match to TRBD1. The CDR3 spans 15 residues. Looked up from germline, CDR1 is SGHRS and CDR2 is YFSETQ. Unmatched junction bases numbered 3, after V lost 5 bases and J lost 0 bases. The CDR3 is CASRGTGGSNYGYTF. CDR3 coding DNA: TGCGCCAGCAGAGGGACAGGGGGATCTAACTATGGCTACACCTTC. Based on the CDR3 plus reference TRBV5-1 and TRBJ1-2, the full variable domain is KAGVTQTPRYLIKTRGQQVTLSCSPISGHRSVSWYQQTPGQGLQFLFEYFSETQRNKGNFPGRFSGRQFSNSRSEMNVSTLELGDSALYLCASRGTGGSNYGYTFGSGTRLTVV.

The rearrangement uses TRBV7-9 and TRBJ1-5, with TRBD1 identical over 10 bases. Germline V gives CDR1 SEHNR, CDR2 FQNEAQ (reference sequence). The CDR3 contains 16 residues. V lost 5 bases, J lost 0 bases, and 4 bases stayed unmatched. The CDR3 DNA reads TGTGCCAGCAGCCAGGGACAGGGGTATAGCAATCAGCCCCAGCATTTT. As protein: CASSQGQGYSNQPQHF. The full variable domain, completed using reference TRBV7-9 and TRBJ1-5, is DTGVSQNPRHKITKRGQNVTFRCDPISEHNRLYWYRQTLGQGPEFLTYFQNEAQLEKSRLLSDRFSAERPKGSFSTLEIQRTEQGDSAMYLCASSQGQGYSNQPQHFGDGTRLSIL.

This chain connects TRBV5-8 to TRBJ1-5; D ambiguous. Germline V gene data show CDR1 as SGHTS and CDR2 as YDEGEE. The CDR3 has 15 amino acids. The V end lost 0 bases, the J end lost 5 bases, and 12 bases lay between the germline ends. The CDR3 sequence: CASSLALTADQPQHF. The CDR3 bases are TGTGCCAGCAGCTTGGCCCTAACGGCCGATCAGCCCCAGCATTTT.

This clone was observed once. This rearrangement joins TRBV5-4 to TRBJ1-1; D is unclear. This CDR3 comprises 15 residues. V lost 3 bases and J 4 bases, leaving 16 bases between the germline ends. Germline V gene sequence: CDR1 SGHNT, CDR2 YYREEE (reference sequence). The CDR3 region is CASSSPQPGGTEAFF. DNA for the CDR3: TGTGCCAGCAGCTCCCCGCAGCCCGGAGGCACTGAAGCTTTCTTT. Looking up the rest from reference TRBV5-4 and TRBJ1-1 gives the full variable domain: ETGVTQSPTHLIKTRGQQVTLRCSSQSGHNTVSWYQQALGQGPQFIFQYYREEENGRGNFPPRFSGLQFPNYSSELNVNALELDDSALYLCASSSPQPGGTEAFFGQGTRLTVV.

The chain combines TRBV20-1 with TRBJ1-1; TRBD1 aligns across 10 bases. This CDR3 has 11 residues. V trimming: 6 bases; J trimming: 10 bases; junction bases outside the gene matches: 5. Germline V CDR1 and CDR2: DFQATT, SNEGSKA (reference sequence). CDR3 DNA: TGCAGTGCCAGACAGGGGGCGAGAGCTTTCTTT. Translation: CSARQGARAFF.

The V gene is TRBV5-1, the J gene TRBJ2-1, with 8 bases aligning to TRBD2. Germline V gene sequence: CDR1 SGHRS, CDR2 YFSETQ. The ends lost 0 bases at V and 6 bases at J; junction bases unmatched: 5. This CDR3 spans 15 amino acids. The CDR3 protein is CASSLAGGAFNEQFF. Here the CDR3 DNA reads TGCGCCAGCAGCTTGGCCGGGGGGGCCTTCAATGAGCAGTTCTTC.

This chain connects TRBV19 to TRBJ2-1, with a weak D call TRBD2 (8 bases). The CDR3 is made up of 16 amino acids. Trimming shortened V by 4 bases and J by 10 bases, and 23 bases separated the two germline ends. In germline, CDR1 is LNHDA, CDR2 SQIVND (reference sequence). The CDR3 DNA reads TGTGCCAGTAGTAACTCAGCGGGGGACAGTGGATGGGAGCAGTTCTTC. The encoded protein is CASSNSAGDSGWEQFF.

The chain uses TRBV11-2 and TRBJ2-7, with 9 bases lining up with TRBD2. The ends lost 4 bases at V and 2 bases at J; junction bases unmatched: 6. Germline CDR1 reads SGHAT; CDR2 reads FQNNGV. CDR3 length equals 15 residues. Here the CDR3 DNA reads TGTGCCAGCAGCTCCCGCGGGGGGGGTCCCTACGAGCAGTACTTC. Encoded protein: CASSSRGGGPYEQYF.

The chain employs TRBV28 and TRBJ2-1, with D unclear. Germline CDR1 MDHEN, CDR2 SYDVKM. V lost 2 bases and J lost 5, with 7 bases in between. This CDR3 spans 13 amino acids. Here the CDR3 reads CASSLVGNNEQFF. The CDR3 DNA reads TGTGCCAGCAGTTTAGTAGGGAACAATGAGCAGTTCTTC.

This chain connects TRBV10-3 to TRBJ2-7, with 8 bases fitting TRBD1. Germline CDR1 reads ENHRY; CDR2 reads SYGVKD. This CDR3 region has 13 residues. V dropped 8 bases and J dropped 0; count of bases not matched to a gene: 3. The CDR3 loop reads CAIRGQGSYEQYF. The CDR3 DNA sequence: TGTGCCATCCGCGGACAGGGCTCCTACGAGCAGTACTTC.

The V gene is TRBV19, the J gene TRBJ2-7; 14 nucleotides line up with TRBD2. Germline V gene data show CDR1 as LNHDA and CDR2 as SQIVND (reference sequence). Unmatched junction bases numbered 7, after V lost 7 bases and J lost 5 bases. This CDR3 has 15 amino acids. Written as DNA, the CDR3 is TGTGCCAGTACTGCGGGACTAGCGGGAGCCCACGAGCAGTACTTC. Its protein is CASTAGLAGAHEQYF.

V is TRBV5-1 and J is TRBJ2-3; either TRBD1 or TRBD2 may supply D (5 bases each). There are 17 residues in the CDR3. Germline values: CDR1 SGHRS, CDR2 YFSETQ. V lost 0 bases to trimming and J lost 2 bases, with 16 bases between them. In DNA, the CDR3 is TGCGCCAGCAGCTTGGAGTTACACCCGGGGCCCACAGATACGCAGTATTTT. This encodes CASSLELHPGPTDTQYF.

The gene calls are TRBV6-4 and TRBJ1-1; 7 bases match TRBD1. CDR1 is MRHNA and CDR2 is SNTAGT in the germline V gene. V was clipped by 2 bases and J by 5 bases; unmatched bases: 2. CDR3 size: 13 residues. CDR3: CASSDRTGTEAFF. The CDR3 DNA reads as TGTGCCAGCAGTGACCGGACAGGAACTGAAGCTTTCTTT.

The chain recombines TRBV18 with TRBJ1-2; 11 nucleotides match TRBD1. Germline assignment: CDR1 KGHSH and CDR2 LQKENI. V shed 3 bases, J shed 3 bases, and the junction held 3 bases outside the gene matches. The length of the CDR3 is 15 residues. The DNA of the CDR3 is TGTGCCAGCTCACCTCCGGGACAGGGGGACTATGGCTACACCTTC. This encodes CASSPPGQGDYGYTF.

V is TRBV29-1 and J is TRBJ1-1; 8 bases agree with TRBD1. CDR1 is SQVTM and CDR2 is ANQGSEA in the germline V gene. J gave up 5 bases and V 6 bases, and 8 bases lay outside the gene matches. CDR3 length: 13 residues. CDR3 coding DNA: TGCAGCGTCTATGGACAGGGAAGTACTGAAGCTTTCTTT. Its translation is CSVYGQGSTEAFF.

The chain is built from TRBV19 and TRBJ2-7, with 9 bases lining up with TRBD2. With V trimmed by 5 bases and J by 2 bases, 7 bases remained unmatched. The CDR3 is 15 residues long. The germline V gene encodes CDR1 LNHDA and CDR2 SQIVND (reference sequence). Here the CDR3 reads CASSARLAEPYEQYF. The CDR3 bases are TGTGCCAGTAGTGCCCGACTAGCGGAGCCCTACGAGCAGTACTTC.

This clone was observed once. J is TRBJ2-2 and V is TRBV27; D is perhaps TRBD2 (6 bases). With 5 bases removed from V and 8 bases from J, the gap between germline ends came to 12 bases. The length of the CDR3 is 13 residues. Germline V CDR1 and CDR2: MNHEY, SMNVEV (reference sequence). The CDR3 here is CASSRGGKGELFF. The CDR3 nucleotides read TGTGCCAGCAGTCGAGGCGGGAAGGGGGAGCTGTTTTTT.

The V call is TRBV5-5, the J call TRBJ1-5, with 8 nucleotides matching TRBD1. Germline V gives CDR1 SGHKS, CDR2 YYEKEE (reference sequence). This CDR3 comprises 15 residues. The V segment lost 4 bases and the J segment 3 bases; nucleotides outside the gene matches: 6. The CDR3 sequence: CASSRDRGYNQPQHF. In nucleotides, the CDR3 is TGTGCCAGCAGCCGCGACAGGGGATACAATCAGCCCCAGCATTTT.

The chain uses TRBV2 and TRBJ1-5; 7 bases are a match to TRBD1. With 4 bases clipped from V and 9 bases from J, the junction kept 9 bases outside the gene matches. CDR1 and CDR2 from the germline V gene are SNHLY and FYNNEI. This CDR3 contains 14 residues. The CDR3 coding sequence is TGTGCCAGCAGTGTCTACAGGGGTAGCGGGCCCCAGCATTTT. As protein: CASSVYRGSGPQHF.

The chain employs TRBV14 and TRBJ2-3; a weak D match, TRBD1 (5 bases). Trimming shortened V by 3 bases and J by 4 bases, and 11 bases separated the two germline ends. The germline gives CDR1 SGHDN, CDR2 FVKESK. The CDR3 has 14 residues. The CDR3 coding sequence is TGTGCCAGCAGCCACCCCGGCAGGGCAGATACGCAGTATTTT. Encoded protein: CASSHPGRADTQYF.

CDR3 in DNA: TGTGCCAGCAGATCCCAGCGGGGGTCCTACAATGAGCAGTTCTTC. It is translated as CASRSQRGSYNEQFF. V usage is TRBV6-5 and J usage is TRBJ2-1, with 8 bases matching TRBD2. This CDR3 region has 15 residues. The germline gives CDR1 MNHEY, CDR2 SVGAGI. Trimming removed 6 bases from V and 1 base from J; junction bases left unmatched: 5.

CDR3 DNA sequence: TGCGCCAGCAGCTTGGCCACGGCTACCCGATCCCCCCCCTACGAGCAGTACTTC. As protein: CASSLATATRSPPYEQYF. The chain links TRBV5-1 to TRBJ2-7; unclear D gene. CDR3 length: 18 residues. V lost 0 bases and J lost 2, with 21 bases in between. Germline values: CDR1 SGHRS, CDR2 YFSETQ.

The chain joins TRBV10-1 to TRBJ1-6, with 9 bases lining up with TRBD1. Germline V gene lookup returns CDR1 WNHNN and CDR2 SYGVQD (reference sequence). V shed 4 bases, J shed 7 bases, and the junction held 5 bases outside the gene matches. This CDR3 has 15 residues. The CDR3 loop is CASSASGQGNSPLHF. The CDR3 DNA reads TGCGCCAGCAGTGCATCGGGACAGGGAAATTCACCCCTCCACTTT.

By sample fraction, this clone is medium-sized. The chain has TRBV28 and TRBJ1-1, with D perhaps matching TRBD1 (6 bases). CDR1 MDHEN and CDR2 SYDVKM come from the germline V gene. CDR3 length equals 15 residues. V gave up 3 bases and J gave up 5 bases, with 16 bases separating them. CDR3 sequence reads: CASSLRETGRTEAFF. The DNA of the CDR3 is TGTGCCAGCAGTTTGAGGGAGACAGGCCGGACTGAAGCTTTCTTT.